The 20 T cell receptor beta chains listed next were all sequenced from one sample in a study of patients and donors after allogeneic stem cell transplantation. TCRdb re-derived calls from the RT-PCR reads in MiXCR, one entry per CDR3 protein. The table records 150,000 to 250,000 distinct CDR3 sequences, around two fifths of them present only once. Sequencing input: blood, either unsorted or a sorted T cell fraction (not recorded which). The receptors here all came from a human donor who was either an allogeneic HSCT recipient or a stem cell or donor lymphocyte infusion donor (not recorded which). It is not recorded whose cells these are; they may come from a transplant donor.

This clonotype was recorded many times. This chain links TRBV18 with TRBJ1-1, with unresolved D. Germline V lookup: CDR1 KGHSH, CDR2 LQKENI. V gave up 2 bases and J gave up 1 base, with 11 bases separating them. The CDR3 covers 15 residues. The CDR3 here is CASSPVQRGNTEAFF. The CDR3 DNA follows: TGTGCCAGCTCACCAGTGCAACGGGGGAACACTGAAGCTTTCTTT. The variable domain in full, with the rest retrieved from reference TRBV18 and TRBJ1-1, is NAGVMQNPRHLVRRRGQEARLRCSPMKGHSHVYWYRQLPEEGLKFMVYLQKENIIDESGMPKERFSAEFPKEGPSILRIQQVVRGDSAAYFCASSPVQRGNTEAFFGQGTRLTVV.

Only a few counts were recorded for this clonotype. The chain couples TRBV20-1 to TRBJ2-1; the D is unclear. Germline V gene data show CDR1 as DFQATT and CDR2 as SNEGSKA (reference sequence). The V end lost 8 bases, the J end lost 8 bases, and 10 bases lay between the germline ends. The CDR3 contains 10 residues. The CDR3, as DNA: TGCAGTCCCTATTCGTATGAGCAGTTCTTC. This sequence encodes CSPYSYEQFF.

This chain joins TRBV12-3 or TRBV12-4 and TRBJ2-7; 14 bases fit TRBD2. V lost 5 bases, J lost 3 bases, and 9 bases stayed unmatched. The CDR3 spans 17 residues. CDR3 loop: CASSPPPGLAGVYEQYF. The CDR3 nucleotides are TGTGCCAGCAGTCCCCCCCCGGGACTAGCGGGAGTCTACGAGCAGTACTTC.

This chain uses TRBV9 with TRBJ2-3; 7 bases fit TRBD1. CDR1 SGDLS and CDR2 YYNGEE come from the germline V gene. The CDR3 has 17 amino acids. V lost 3 bases and J lost 0; bases outside the gene matches: 10. The CDR3 region has the DNA TGTGCCAGCAGCGCGCCCGCCAGGGGGTTGAGCACAGATACGCAGTATTTT. Amino acids: CASSAPARGLSTDTQYF.

V usage is TRBV9 and J usage is TRBJ1-3, with 7 positions matching TRBD1. Trimming cost V 3 bases and J 3 bases; bases outside gene matches: 3. CDR1 is SGDLS, CDR2 YYNGEE, per germline. This CDR3 has 14 amino acids. The CDR3 loop is CASSETGNGNTIYF. The DNA for the CDR3 is TGTGCCAGCAGCGAGACAGGGAATGGAAACACCATATATTTT.

J is TRBJ2-3 and V is TRBV20-1; D remains ambiguous. The V gene's germline CDR1 is DFQATT and CDR2 SNEGSKA (reference sequence). Deletions cut 5 bases from V and 4 bases from J, with 7 bases between. CDR3 size: 11 residues. Written as DNA, the CDR3 is TGCAGTGCTCCCTCTTCAGATACGCAGTATTTT. It yields the protein CSAPSSDTQYF.

The chain has TRBV7-8 and TRBJ2-3; D unresolved. The CDR3 length is 15 residues. In germline, CDR1 is SGHVS, CDR2 FQNEAQ. V lost 1 base, J lost 2 bases, and 10 bases lay in between. The CDR3 reads CASSLGGQATDTQYF. For the CDR3, the DNA is TGTGCCAGCAGCTTAGGTGGGCAAGCCACAGATACGCAGTATTTT.

This clonotype was seen at least ten times. This chain uses TRBV12-3 or TRBV12-4 with TRBJ2-4; D is possibly TRBD1 (5 bases). The CDR3 covers 13 residues. V gave up 5 bases and J gave up 4 bases, with 9 bases separating them. The CDR3 here is CASSMGQKNIQYF. CDR3 DNA sequence: TGTGCCAGCAGTATGGGGCAGAAAAACATTCAGTACTTC.

In this sample, this clonotype turned up once. This rearrangement joins TRBV3-1 to TRBJ1-5, with D unresolved. Germline V gene lookup returns CDR1 LGHDT and CDR2 YNNKEL (reference sequence). Between the trimmed V and J ends, which lost 1 base and 4 bases, there was a span of 14 bases. There are 16 residues in the CDR3. The DNA of the CDR3 is TGTGCCAGCAGCCAAGTACCTCCCAGAAAAAATCAGCCCCAGCATTTT. It specifies CASSQVPPRKNQPQHF.

The V gene is TRBV12-3 or TRBV12-4, the J gene TRBJ2-1, with TRBD2 matching over 11 bases. J gave up 2 bases and V 6 bases, and 6 bases lay outside the gene matches. This CDR3 spans 16 amino acids. The CDR3 reads CASRLGTSGTYNEQFF. CDR3 in DNA: TGTGCCAGCAGACTTGGGACTAGCGGAACCTACAATGAGCAGTTCTTC.

The rearrangement links TRBV7-6 to TRBJ1-1; 8 bases match TRBD1. This CDR3 comprises 16 residues. V lost 2 bases and J lost 3; bases outside the gene matches: 8. Germline V gene lookup returns CDR1 SGHVS and CDR2 FNYEAQ. CDR3 sequence (DNA): TGTGCCAGCAGCTTAACAGGGGGTTTCTCTTACACTGAAGCTTTCTTT. Residues: CASSLTGGFSYTEAFF.

The CDR3 DNA reads as TGTGCCAGCAGTTTATCCCGGGGGGGGACTGAAGCTTTCTTT. Translated, it gives CASSLSRGGTEAFF. The chain employs TRBV12-3 or TRBV12-4 and TRBJ1-1, with D tentatively TRBD1 (5 bases). V was cut by 2 bases and J by 5 bases, with 12 bases left in between. The CDR3 spans 14 residues.

The genes are TRBV7-8 and TRBJ1-2; 7 nucleotides match TRBD1. This CDR3 contains 18 residues. CDR1 is SGHVS, CDR2 FQNEAQ, per germline. J gave up 5 bases and V 2 bases, and 17 bases lay outside the gene matches. CDR3 nucleotide sequence: TGTGCCAGCAGCTTACCCCGCCGGGGACAGCCGCATTTATATGGCTACACCTTC. Amino acids: CASSLPRRGQPHLYGYTF.

The V and J genes are TRBV7-6 and TRBJ2-1; 10 nucleotides agree with TRBD2. The CDR3 has 16 amino acids. V trimming: 5 bases; J trimming: 0 bases; junction bases outside the gene matches: 4. Germline V lookup: CDR1 SGHVS, CDR2 FNYEAQ. The CDR3, as DNA: TGTGCCAGCAGCCGGACTAGCGGAGACTCCTACAATGAGCAGTTCTTC. Protein sequence: CASSRTSGDSYNEQFF.

This sequence joins TRBV11-2 and TRBJ2-3; 9 nucleotides match TRBD2. CDR1 SGHAT and CDR2 FQNNGV come from the germline V gene. Unmatched junction bases numbered 11, after V lost 5 bases and J lost 2 bases. This CDR3 is 17 amino acids long. CDR3 residues: CASSPTVRGGFTDTQYF. In DNA form, the CDR3 reads TGTGCCAGCAGCCCAACCGTGCGGGGGGGATTCACAGATACGCAGTATTTT.

The CDR3 DNA reads TGTGCCAGCAGGCCCGACAGGGAGGGGGGCTACACCTTC. It yields the protein CASRPDREGGYTF. V is TRBV12-3 or TRBV12-4 and J is TRBJ1-2, with 7 bases matching TRBD1. CDR3 length: 13 residues. Germline trimming cut 6 bases from V and 8 bases from J; bases unmatched to any gene: 9.

J is TRBJ1-5 and V is TRBV5-1; weak D call: TRBD1 (6 bases). Germline V lookup: CDR1 SGHRS, CDR2 YFSETQ. The CDR3 runs 14 residues. Trimming shortened V by 5 bases and J by 3 bases, and 12 bases separated the two germline ends. CDR3 coding DNA: TGCGCCAGCAGACCGGACAGCTTCAATCAGCCCCAGCATTTT. Protein product: CASRPDSFNQPQHF.

The V call is TRBV6-6, the J call TRBJ1-6, with unresolved D. This CDR3 has 16 amino acids. Trimming left V 6 bases short and J 5 bases short, with 17 bases between. Germline V gives CDR1 MNHNY, CDR2 SVGAGI (reference sequence). As DNA, the CDR3 is TGTGCCAGCAGAGGTTCCCGGCAGCTCGATAATTCACCCCTCCACTTT. Its protein product is CASRGSRQLDNSPLHF.

The chain carries TRBV28 and TRBJ1-2; D gene unclear. This CDR3 is 14 amino acids long. Germline CDR1 MDHEN, CDR2 SYDVKM. V was shortened by 5 bases and J by 0 bases, with 10 bases between the two germline ends. CDR3 loop: CASSLDGANYGYTF. CDR3 in DNA: TGTGCCAGCAGTCTGGACGGAGCTAACTATGGCTACACCTTC.

The chain has TRBV9 and TRBJ2-7; D could derive from TRBD1 or TRBD2 (5 bases each). Trimming took off 0 bases at V and 5 bases at J, with 15 bases between the two ends. Germline V lookup: CDR1 SGDLS, CDR2 YYNGEE. The CDR3 spans 15 residues. The CDR3 region is CASSVEGTLRNEQYF. In DNA form, the CDR3 reads TGTGCCAGCAGCGTAGAGGGGACCCTAAGGAACGAGCAGTACTTC.